This T cell receptor beta chain is drawn from a study of circulating tumor DNA in untreated peripheral T-cell lymphoma. Only in-frame clones appear in the TCRdb table, and some are missing; sequencing was by immunoSEQ multiplex PCR. In the table there are some 2,400 clones, around 80% of which are singletons. The V and J ends lost 3 bases and 0 bases respectively, with 9 bases between them. The CDR3 has 15 residues. Per the germline V gene, CDR1 is MDHEN and CDR2 is SYDVKM. The tumor tissue sample was taken at baseline before any treatment. The gene calls are TRBV28 and TRBJ1-3; tentatively, D is TRBD1 (5 bases). This receptor was obtained from a human donor with peripheral T-cell lymphoma. The specimen was tumor tissue. The CDR3 loop is CASSFTGLSGNTIYF. The CDR3 nucleotides are TGTGCCAGCAGTTTTACAGGACTCTCTGGAAACACCATATATTTT.